The 3 T cell receptor beta chains given below trace back to one sample, sequenced in a study of Ad26.COV2.S vaccination and SARS-CoV-2 variants. Sequencing was performed with immunoSEQ multiplex PCR; in TCRdb, only in-frame clones are kept and a portion is missing. The data show approximately 280,000 clones, approximately 87% seen once. Treatment specified: 19 received Ad26.COV2.S at low or high dose, single or two shots; roughly five received placebo; per-sample allocation not given. Sampling was performed 63 days after the first vaccine or placebo injection. The sequencing used peripheral blood, collected in a trial of Ad26.COV2.S vaccine versus placebo. Receptors originate from a person between 18 and 59 years old who received the Ad26.COV2.S COVID-19 vaccine or a placebo.

CDR3 amino acids: CASSLDLREEQYF. Written as DNA, the CDR3 is TGTGCCAGCAGCTTAGATCTGAGGGAGGAGCAGTACTTC. This chain links TRBV7-2 with TRBJ2-7; a possible D gene is TRBD2 (5 bases). This CDR3 is built from 13 residues. Germline V gene lookup returns CDR1 SGHTA and CDR2 FQGNSA. Between the trimmed V and J ends, which lost 1 base and 7 bases, there was a span of 11 bases.

The chain is built from TRBV6-4 and TRBJ2-1; 9 bases are shared with TRBD2. The germline gives CDR1 MRHNA, CDR2 SNTAGT. With V trimmed by 6 bases and J by 7 bases, 10 bases remained unmatched. The CDR3 totals 15 residues. In DNA, the CDR3 is TGTGCCAGCAGAAAGAGCCGGACTAGCGAAAATGAGCAGTTCTTC. Protein: CASRKSRTSENEQFF.

Concerning this clone: The junction does not match germline at one end; this may be a read error. The chain carries TRBV4-2 and TRBJ1-2; TRBD1 aligns across 7 bases. From germline, CDR1 is LGHNA and CDR2 YNFKEQ. The CDR3 is 11 residues long. CDR3 sequence reads: CASRLSGTEVF. The CDR3 DNA is TGTGCCAGCAGACTGTCCGGGACAGAAGTCTTC.